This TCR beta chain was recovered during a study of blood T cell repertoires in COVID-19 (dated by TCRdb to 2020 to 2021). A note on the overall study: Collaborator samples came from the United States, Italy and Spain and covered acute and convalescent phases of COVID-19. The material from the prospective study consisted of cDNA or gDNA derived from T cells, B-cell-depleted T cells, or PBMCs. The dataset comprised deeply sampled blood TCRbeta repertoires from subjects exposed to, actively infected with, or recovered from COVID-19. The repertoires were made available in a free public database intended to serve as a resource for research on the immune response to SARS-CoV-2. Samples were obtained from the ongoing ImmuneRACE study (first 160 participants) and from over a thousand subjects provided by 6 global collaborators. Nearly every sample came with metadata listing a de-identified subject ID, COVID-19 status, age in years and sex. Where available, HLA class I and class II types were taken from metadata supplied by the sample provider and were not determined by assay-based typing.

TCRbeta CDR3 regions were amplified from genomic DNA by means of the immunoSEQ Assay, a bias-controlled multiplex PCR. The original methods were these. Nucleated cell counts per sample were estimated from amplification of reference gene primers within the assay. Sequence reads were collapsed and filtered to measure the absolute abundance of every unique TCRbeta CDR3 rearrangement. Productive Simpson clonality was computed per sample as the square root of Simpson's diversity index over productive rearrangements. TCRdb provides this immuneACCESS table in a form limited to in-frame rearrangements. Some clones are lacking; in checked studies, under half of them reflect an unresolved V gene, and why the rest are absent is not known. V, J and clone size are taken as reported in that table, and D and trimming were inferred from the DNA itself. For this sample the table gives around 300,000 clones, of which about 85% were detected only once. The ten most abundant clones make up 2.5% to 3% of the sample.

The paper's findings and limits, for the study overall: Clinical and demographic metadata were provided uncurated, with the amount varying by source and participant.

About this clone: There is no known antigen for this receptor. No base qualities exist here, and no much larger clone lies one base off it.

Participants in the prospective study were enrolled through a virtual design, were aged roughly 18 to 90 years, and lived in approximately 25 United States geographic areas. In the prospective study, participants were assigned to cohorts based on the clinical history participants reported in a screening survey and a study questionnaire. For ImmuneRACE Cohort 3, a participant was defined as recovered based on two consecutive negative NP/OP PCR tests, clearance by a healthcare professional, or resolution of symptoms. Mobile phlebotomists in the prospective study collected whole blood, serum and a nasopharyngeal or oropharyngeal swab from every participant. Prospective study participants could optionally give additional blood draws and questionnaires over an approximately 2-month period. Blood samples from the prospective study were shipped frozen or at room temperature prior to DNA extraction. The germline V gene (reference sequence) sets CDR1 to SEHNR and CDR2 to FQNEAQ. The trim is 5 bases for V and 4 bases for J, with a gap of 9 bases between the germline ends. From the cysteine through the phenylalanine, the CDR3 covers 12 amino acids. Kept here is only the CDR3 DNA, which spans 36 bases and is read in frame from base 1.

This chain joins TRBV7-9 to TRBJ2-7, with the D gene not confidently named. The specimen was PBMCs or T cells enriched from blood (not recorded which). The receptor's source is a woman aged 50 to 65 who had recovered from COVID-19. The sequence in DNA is TGTGCCAGCAGCGCGACTGCTTACGAGCAGTACTTC. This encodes CASSATAYEQYF.